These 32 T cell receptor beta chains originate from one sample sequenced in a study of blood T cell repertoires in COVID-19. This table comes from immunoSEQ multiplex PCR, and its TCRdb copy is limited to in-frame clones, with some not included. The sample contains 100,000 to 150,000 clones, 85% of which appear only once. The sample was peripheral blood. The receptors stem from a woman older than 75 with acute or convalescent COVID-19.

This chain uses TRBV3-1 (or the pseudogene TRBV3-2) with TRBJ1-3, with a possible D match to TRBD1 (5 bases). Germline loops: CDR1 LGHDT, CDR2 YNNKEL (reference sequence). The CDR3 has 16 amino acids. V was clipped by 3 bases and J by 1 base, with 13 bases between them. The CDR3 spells CASSQGRVPSGNTIYF. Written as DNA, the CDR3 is TGTGCCAGCAGCCAGGGCAGGGTCCCTTCTGGAAACACCATATATTTT.

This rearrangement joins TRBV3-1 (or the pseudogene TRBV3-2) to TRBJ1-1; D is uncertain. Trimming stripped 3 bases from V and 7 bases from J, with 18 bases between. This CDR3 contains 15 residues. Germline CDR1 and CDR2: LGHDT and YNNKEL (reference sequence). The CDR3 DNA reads TGTGCCAGCAGCCATTATGATGGGAGGCGGGGTGAAGCTTTCTTT. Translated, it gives CASSHYDGRRGEAFF.

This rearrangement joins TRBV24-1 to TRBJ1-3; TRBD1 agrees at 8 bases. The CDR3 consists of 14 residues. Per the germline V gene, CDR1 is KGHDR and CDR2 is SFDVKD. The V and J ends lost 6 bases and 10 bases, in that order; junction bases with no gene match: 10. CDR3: CATSSGTGTGTIYF. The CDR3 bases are TGTGCCACCAGTTCTGGGACAGGCACCGGGACCATATATTTT.

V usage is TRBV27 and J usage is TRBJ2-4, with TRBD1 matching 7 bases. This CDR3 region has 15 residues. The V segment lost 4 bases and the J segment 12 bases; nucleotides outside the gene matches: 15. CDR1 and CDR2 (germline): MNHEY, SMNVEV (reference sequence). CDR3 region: CASSSLGTAPTDQYF. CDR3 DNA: TGTGCCAGCAGTTCCCTCGGGACAGCCCCAACCGATCAGTACTTC.

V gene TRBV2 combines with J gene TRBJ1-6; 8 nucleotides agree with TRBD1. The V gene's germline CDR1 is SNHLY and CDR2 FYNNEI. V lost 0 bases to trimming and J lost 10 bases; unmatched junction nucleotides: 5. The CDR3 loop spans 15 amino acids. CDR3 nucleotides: TGTGCCAGCAGTGAAGCAAGGACAGGGAACTCACCCCTCCACTTT. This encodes CASSEARTGNSPLHF.

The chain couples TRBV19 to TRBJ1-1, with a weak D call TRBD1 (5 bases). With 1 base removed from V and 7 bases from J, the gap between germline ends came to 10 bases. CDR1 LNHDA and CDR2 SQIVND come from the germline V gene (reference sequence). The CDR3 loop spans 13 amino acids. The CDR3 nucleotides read TGTGCCAGTAGTATAGTGTTGGGGGGTGAAGCTTTCTTT. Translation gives CASSIVLGGEAFF.

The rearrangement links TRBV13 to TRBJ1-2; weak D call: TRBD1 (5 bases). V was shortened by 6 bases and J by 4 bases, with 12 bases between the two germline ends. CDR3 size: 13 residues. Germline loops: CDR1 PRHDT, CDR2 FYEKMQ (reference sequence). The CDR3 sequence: CASSRQTLYGYTF. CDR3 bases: TGTGCCAGCAGTCGACAGACCCTCTATGGCTACACCTTC.

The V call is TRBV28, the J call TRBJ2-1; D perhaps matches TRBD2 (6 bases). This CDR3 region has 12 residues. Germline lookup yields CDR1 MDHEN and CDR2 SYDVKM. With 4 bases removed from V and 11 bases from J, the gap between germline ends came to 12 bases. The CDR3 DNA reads TGTGCCAGCAGTTCAGGGCTAGCGAAGCAGTTCTTC. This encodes CASSSGLAKQFF.

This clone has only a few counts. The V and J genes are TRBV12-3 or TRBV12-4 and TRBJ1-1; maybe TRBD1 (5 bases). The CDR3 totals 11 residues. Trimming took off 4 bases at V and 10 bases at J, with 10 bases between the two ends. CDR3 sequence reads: CASSSGWGAFF. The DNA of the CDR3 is TGTGCCAGCAGTTCAGGGTGGGGAGCTTTCTTT.

The CDR3 bases are TGCGCCAGCAGCCCAAGGACAGGGGGAAACTATGGCTACACCTTC. Encoded protein: CASSPRTGGNYGYTF. This chain connects TRBV5-1 to TRBJ1-2, with TRBD1 matching over 10 bases. CDR1 and CDR2 from the germline V gene are SGHRS and YFSETQ. CDR3 length: 15 residues. The trim removed 4 bases at V and 2 bases at J, leaving 5 bases unmatched.

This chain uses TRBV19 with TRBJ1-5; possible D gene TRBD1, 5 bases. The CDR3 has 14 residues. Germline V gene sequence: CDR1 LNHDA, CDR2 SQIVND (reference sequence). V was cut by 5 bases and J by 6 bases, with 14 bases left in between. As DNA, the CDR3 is TGTGCCAGTAGTCCTCATGGGGCGCGTCAGCCCCAGCATTTT. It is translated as CASSPHGARQPQHF.

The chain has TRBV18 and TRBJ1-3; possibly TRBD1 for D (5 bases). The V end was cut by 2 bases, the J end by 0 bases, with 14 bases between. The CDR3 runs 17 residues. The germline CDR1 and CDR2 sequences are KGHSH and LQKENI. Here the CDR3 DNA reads TGTGCCAGCTCACCAGCGAGACAGATACTCTCTGGAAACACCATATATTTT. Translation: CASSPARQILSGNTIYF.

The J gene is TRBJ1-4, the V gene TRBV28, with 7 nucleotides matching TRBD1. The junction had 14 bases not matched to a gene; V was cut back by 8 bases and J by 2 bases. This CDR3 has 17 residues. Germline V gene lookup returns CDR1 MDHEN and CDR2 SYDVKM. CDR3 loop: CASEEGGFRVTNEKLFF. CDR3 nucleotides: TGTGCCAGCGAAGAAGGGGGCTTTAGGGTTACTAATGAAAAACTGTTTTTT.

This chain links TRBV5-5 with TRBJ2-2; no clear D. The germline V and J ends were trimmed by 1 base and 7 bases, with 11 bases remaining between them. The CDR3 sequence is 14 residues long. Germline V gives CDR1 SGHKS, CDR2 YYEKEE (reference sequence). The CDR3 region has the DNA TGTGCCAGCAGCTTGTCTACGTCGGGCGGGGAGCTGTTTTTT. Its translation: CASSLSTSGGELFF.

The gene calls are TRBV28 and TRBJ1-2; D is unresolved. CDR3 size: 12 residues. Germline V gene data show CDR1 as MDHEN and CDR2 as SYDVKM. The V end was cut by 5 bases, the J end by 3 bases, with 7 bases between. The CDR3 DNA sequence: TGTGCCAGCAGTGTCCAGTACTATGGCTACACCTTC. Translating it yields CASSVQYYGYTF.

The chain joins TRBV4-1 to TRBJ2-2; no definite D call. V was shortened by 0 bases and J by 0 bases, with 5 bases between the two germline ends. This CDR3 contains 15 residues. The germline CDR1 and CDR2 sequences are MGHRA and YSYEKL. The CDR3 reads CASSQETANTGELFF. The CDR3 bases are TGCGCCAGCAGCCAAGAAACGGCGAACACCGGGGAGCTGTTTTTT.

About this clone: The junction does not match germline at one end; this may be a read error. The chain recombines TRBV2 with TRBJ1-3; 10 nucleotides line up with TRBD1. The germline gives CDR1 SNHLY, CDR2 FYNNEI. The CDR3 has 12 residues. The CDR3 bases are TGTGCCAGCAGTGAACTAATGGGGACAGGGGATTTT. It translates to CASSELMGTGDF.

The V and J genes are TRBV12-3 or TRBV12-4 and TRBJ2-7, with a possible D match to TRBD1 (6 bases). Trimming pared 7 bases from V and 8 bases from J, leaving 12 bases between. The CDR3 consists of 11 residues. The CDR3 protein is CASTPGQKQYF. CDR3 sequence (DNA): TGTGCCAGCACCCCCGGACAGAAGCAGTACTTC.

DNA of the CDR3: TGTGCCAGCAGGAGCACGGACACTGAAGCTTTCTTT. This encodes CASRSTDTEAFF. The chain joins TRBV7-8 to TRBJ1-1; D gene uncertain. The CDR3 consists of 12 residues. Germline V gene data show CDR1 as SGHVS and CDR2 as FQNEAQ. V shed 6 bases and J shed 3 bases, with 8 bases lying between them.

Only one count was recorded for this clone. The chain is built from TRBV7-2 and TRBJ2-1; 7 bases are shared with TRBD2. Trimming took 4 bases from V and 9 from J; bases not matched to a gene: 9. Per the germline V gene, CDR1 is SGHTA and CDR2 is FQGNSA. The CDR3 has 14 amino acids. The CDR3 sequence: CASSYRSSGGEQFF. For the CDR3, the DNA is TGTGCCAGCAGCTACAGGTCCTCGGGGGGTGAGCAGTTCTTC.

In nucleotides, the CDR3 is TGTGCCAGCAGTGAAAGGCCCACAGGGAATCAGCCCCAGCATTTT. As protein: CASSERPTGNQPQHF. The chain uses TRBV6-1 and TRBJ1-5; perhaps TRBD1 as D (6 bases). The V gene lost 2 bases and the J gene lost 4 bases, with 12 bases spanning the gap. This CDR3 spans 15 amino acids. CDR1 is MNHNS and CDR2 is SASEGT in the germline V gene.

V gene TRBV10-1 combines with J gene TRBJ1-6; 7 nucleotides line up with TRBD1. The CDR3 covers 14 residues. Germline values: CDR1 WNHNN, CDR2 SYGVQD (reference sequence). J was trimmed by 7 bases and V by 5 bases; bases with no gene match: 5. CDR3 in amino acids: CASSLGTANSPLHF. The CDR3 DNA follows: TGCGCCAGCAGTCTCGGGACAGCGAATTCACCCCTCCACTTT.

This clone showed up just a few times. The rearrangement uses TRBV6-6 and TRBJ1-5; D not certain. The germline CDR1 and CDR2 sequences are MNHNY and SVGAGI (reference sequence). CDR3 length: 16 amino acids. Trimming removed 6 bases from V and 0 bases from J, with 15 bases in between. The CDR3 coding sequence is TGTGCCAGCAGCCCCCAGGTGCTGAATAGCAATCAGCCCCAGCATTTT. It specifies CASSPQVLNSNQPQHF.

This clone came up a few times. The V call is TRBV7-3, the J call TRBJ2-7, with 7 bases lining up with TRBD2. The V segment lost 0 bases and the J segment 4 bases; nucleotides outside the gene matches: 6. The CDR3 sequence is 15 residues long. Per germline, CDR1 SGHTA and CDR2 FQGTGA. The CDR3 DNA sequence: TGTGCCAGCAGCTTAACCGGGACTAACCTGTACGAGCAGTACTTC. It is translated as CASSLTGTNLYEQYF.

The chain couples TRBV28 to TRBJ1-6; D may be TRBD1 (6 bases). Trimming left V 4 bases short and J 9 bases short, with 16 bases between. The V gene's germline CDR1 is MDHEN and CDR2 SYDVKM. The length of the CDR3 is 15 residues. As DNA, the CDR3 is TGTGCCAGCAGTTCTCCGGGGGGGCCAGGTTCACCCCTCCACTTT. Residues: CASSSPGGPGSPLHF.

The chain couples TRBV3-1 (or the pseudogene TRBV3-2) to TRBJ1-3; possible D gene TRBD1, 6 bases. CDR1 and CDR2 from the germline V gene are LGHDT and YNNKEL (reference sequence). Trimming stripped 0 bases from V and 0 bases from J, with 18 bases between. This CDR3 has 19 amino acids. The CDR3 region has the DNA TGTGCCAGCAGCCAAGATGCGGGGGGGACAACATCCTCTGGAAACACCATATATTTT. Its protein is CASSQDAGGTTSSGNTIYF.

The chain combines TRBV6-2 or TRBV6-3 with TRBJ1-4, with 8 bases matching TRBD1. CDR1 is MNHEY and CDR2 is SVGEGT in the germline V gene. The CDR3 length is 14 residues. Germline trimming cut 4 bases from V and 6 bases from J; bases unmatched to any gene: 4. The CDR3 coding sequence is TGTGCCAGCAGTTTCCAGGGGGCCGATGAAAAACTGTTTTTT. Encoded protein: CASSFQGADEKLFF.

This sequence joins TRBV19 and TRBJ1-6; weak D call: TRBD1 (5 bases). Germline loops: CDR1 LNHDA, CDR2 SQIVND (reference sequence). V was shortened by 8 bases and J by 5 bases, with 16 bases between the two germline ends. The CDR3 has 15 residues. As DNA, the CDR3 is TGTGCCAGTGAAGACCGACAGCTGAATAATTCACCCCTCCACTTT. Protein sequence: CASEDRQLNNSPLHF. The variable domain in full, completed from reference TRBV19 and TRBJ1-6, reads DGGITQSPKYLFRKEGQNVTLSCEQNLNHDAMYWYRQDPGQGLRLIYYSQIVNDFQKGDIAEGYSVSREKKESFPLTVTSAQKNPTAFYLCASEDRQLNNSPLHFGNGTRLTVT.

As DNA, the CDR3 is TGTGCCAGCAGCGTAGAAGGGCAGGGTTTAAGAAATGAAAAACTGTTTTTT. It yields the protein CASSVEGQGLRNEKLFF. The J gene is TRBJ1-4, the V gene TRBV9, with D tentatively TRBD1 (5 bases). CDR3 length: 17 amino acids. V gave up 0 bases and J gave up 5 bases, with 17 bases separating them. Germline V gene sequence: CDR1 SGDLS, CDR2 YYNGEE.

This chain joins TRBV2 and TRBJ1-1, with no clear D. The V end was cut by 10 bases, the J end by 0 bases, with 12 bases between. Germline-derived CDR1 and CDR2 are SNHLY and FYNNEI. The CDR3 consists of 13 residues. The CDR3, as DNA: TGTGCCACCTCCCAGGATTTGAACACTGAAGCTTTCTTT. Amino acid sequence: CATSQDLNTEAFF.

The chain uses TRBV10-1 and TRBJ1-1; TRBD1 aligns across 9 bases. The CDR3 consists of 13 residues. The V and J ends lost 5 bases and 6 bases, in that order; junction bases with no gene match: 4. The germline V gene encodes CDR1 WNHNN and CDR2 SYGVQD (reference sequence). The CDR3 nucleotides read TGCGCCAGCAGTAGGGACAGGGTGGCTGAAGCTTTCTTT. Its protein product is CASSRDRVAEAFF.

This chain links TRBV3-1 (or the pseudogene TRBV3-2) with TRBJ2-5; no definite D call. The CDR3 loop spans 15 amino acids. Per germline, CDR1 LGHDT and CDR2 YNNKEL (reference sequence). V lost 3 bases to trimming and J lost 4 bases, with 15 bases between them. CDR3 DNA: TGTGCCAGCAGCCAGACCCGACATGCTTTAGAGACCCAGTACTTC. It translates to CASSQTRHALETQYF.